The table lists the clone carrying this TCR beta chain with a count of one. Method: immunoSEQ multiplex PCR; TCRdb's copy keeps in-frame clones and lacks some. The sample carries around 220,000 clones, approximately 87% recorded once. This sample stems from a study of blood T cell repertoires in COVID-19. V lost 6 bases and J lost 8, with 13 bases in between. The CDR3 extends over 12 amino acids. The V gene's germline CDR1 is SGHAT and CDR2 FQNNGV. What was sequenced was peripheral blood. The origin of this receptor is a woman in her forties or fifties with acute or convalescent COVID-19. The chain employs TRBV11-2 and TRBJ1-2; maybe TRBD1 (6 bases). DNA for the CDR3: TGTGCCAGCAGTCCACAGGGACGGGGCTACACCTTC. This codes for CASSPQGRGYTF.